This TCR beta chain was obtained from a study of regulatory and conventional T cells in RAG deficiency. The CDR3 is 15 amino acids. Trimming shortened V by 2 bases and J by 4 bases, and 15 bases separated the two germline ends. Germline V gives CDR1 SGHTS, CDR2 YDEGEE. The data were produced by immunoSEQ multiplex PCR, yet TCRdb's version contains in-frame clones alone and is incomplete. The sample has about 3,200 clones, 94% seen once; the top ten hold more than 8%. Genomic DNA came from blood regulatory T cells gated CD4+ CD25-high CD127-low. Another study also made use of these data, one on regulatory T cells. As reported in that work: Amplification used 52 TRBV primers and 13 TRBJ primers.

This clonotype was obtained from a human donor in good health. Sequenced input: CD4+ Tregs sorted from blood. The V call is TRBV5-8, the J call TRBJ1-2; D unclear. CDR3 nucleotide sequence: TGTGCCAGCAGCTTTCCGACGCGAACCCTCTATGGCTACACCTTC. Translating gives CASSFPTRTLYGYTF.